Described below is a single T cell receptor (beta chain) sequence and its context. The CDR3 loop spans 10 amino acids. Germline V CDR1 and CDR2: SNHLY, FYNNEI. Trimming stripped 8 bases from V and 6 bases from J, with 6 bases between. Graves' hyperthyroidism qualified as stable when ophthalmopathy did not progress within 18 months. Patients aged 18 to 65 had newly diagnosed hyperthyroidism of under 2 months' duration. The authors obtained PBMCs from more than 9.5 ml of fresh peripheral blood. This specimen belongs to a study of T cells in Graves' hyperthyroidism and ophthalmopathy. As for the study in general: Before any treatment, at initial diagnosis, peripheral blood was collected.

RNA transcripts were the template for amplifying TCR beta CDR3 regions. The study used the HTBI primer set for a first-round RT-PCR of the TCR CDR3. A single record per CDR3 protein comes from TCRdb applying MiXCR to the multiplex PCR reads. The table has roughly 800,000 distinct CDR3 sequences, roughly 40% seen once; the top ten hold 8.9%. This chain connects TRBV2 to TRBJ2-3; tentative D call: TRBD2 (5 bases). Sequencing input: blood. The origin of this receptor is a young man with Graves' hyperthyroidism. The DNA for the CDR3 is TGTGCCAGCGGGGAGGATACGCAGTATTTT. Translation: CASGEDTQYF.